Described below is a single T cell receptor (beta chain) sequence and its context. As yet, its antigen is unknown. The survey-level immunoSEQ assay was used. Original processing methods: A productive frequency of 2.59 x 10-5 was the lowest detectable. Only in-frame clones appear in the TCRdb table, and some are missing; sequencing was by immunoSEQ multiplex PCR. The V and J calls and the clone size are those of that table, but D and trimming were determined from the DNA. The repertoire includes tens of thousands of clones, just under 80% of them detected once, and approximately 0.98% sits in the top ten. Germline CDR1 and CDR2: MGHRA and YSYEKL. V shed 0 bases, J shed 2 bases, and the junction held 9 bases outside the gene matches. CDR3 length: 18 residues. These data belong to a study of STAT5B mutations in CD4+ large granular lymphocyte leukemia. Findings and caveats of the study: 8/27 top patient clones versus 2/35 control clones were TRBV06-family.

The rearrangement joins TRBV4-1 to TRBJ2-1, with 8 bases aligning to TRBD2. Sequenced sample: CD4+ T cells from blood buffy coats. The sequence came from a human donor in good health. In nucleotides, the CDR3 is TGCGCCAGCAGCCAAGACCCCTTGGGCGGGAGGCCCTACAATGAGCAGTTCTTC. As protein: CASSQDPLGGRPYNEQFF.